The 4 T cell receptor beta chains reported below all come from one sample, sequenced in a study of T cell changes during pregnancy in multiple sclerosis. TCRdb's copy holds only in-frame clones and misses some; the assay was immunoSEQ multiplex PCR. The repertoire holds 90,000 to 120,000 clones, with around 93% as singletons. Sequencing used peripheral blood, obtained before pregnancy. These TCRs come from a female donor with multiple sclerosis, enrolled in a pregnancy study.

The chain has TRBV5-4 and TRBJ2-5; TRBD2 matches at 7 bases. Germline CDR1 reads SGHNT; CDR2 reads YYREEE (reference sequence). V shed 3 bases, J shed 2 bases, and the junction held 4 bases outside the gene matches. The CDR3 totals 14 residues. The CDR3 is CASSSLALQETQYF. CDR3 in DNA: TGTGCCAGCAGCTCACTAGCGTTACAAGAGACCCAGTACTTC.

CDR3 region: CSAGKGTADNEQFF. The CDR3 DNA is TGCAGCGCCGGGAAAGGGACAGCGGATAATGAGCAGTTCTTC. The rearrangement joins TRBV29-1 to TRBJ2-1; 7 bases line up with TRBD1. The ends lost 7 bases at V and 7 bases at J; junction bases unmatched: 13. This CDR3 comprises 14 residues. In germline, CDR1 is SQVTM, CDR2 ANQGSEA.

The rearrangement uses TRBV29-1 and TRBJ2-5; 8 bases line up with TRBD1. The CDR3 length is 12 residues. With V trimmed by 4 bases and J by 5 bases, 3 bases remained unmatched. Germline assignment: CDR1 SQVTM and CDR2 ANQGSEA. The CDR3 DNA sequence: TGCAGCGTTGGGTACAGGGGGGAGACCCAGTACTTC. Protein sequence: CSVGYRGETQYF. Supplemented by reference TRBV29-1 and TRBJ2-5, the full variable domain reads SAVISQKPSRDICQRGTSLTIQCQVDSQVTMMFWYRQQPGQSLTLIATANQGSEATYESGFVIDKFPISRPNLTFSTLTVSNMSPEDSSIYLCSVGYRGETQYFGPGTRLLVL.

The CDR3 reads CASSPYRAEAFF. CDR3 nucleotide sequence: TGTGCCAGCTCACCATACAGGGCTGAAGCTTTCTTT. This chain joins TRBV18 and TRBJ1-1; TRBD1 is a possible D gene (6 bases). Germline CDR1 KGHSH, CDR2 LQKENI. V was pared by 2 bases and J by 6 bases, with 7 bases between. The CDR3 totals 12 residues.